These T cell receptor beta chains were read from a single sample in a study of breast tumors, draining lymph nodes, adjacent tissues. TCRdb passed the multiplex PCR reads through MiXCR, listing each CDR3 protein once. The sample includes around 250,000 distinct CDR3 sequences, nearly 35% seen only once; the top ten take approximately 4%. Sequenced sample: axillary lymph node tissue. The receptors were gathered from a female donor with breast cancer. Some clones in this sample may be carry-over from other donors' samples. Each CDR3 is given with its conserved first and last residue. The order of the fields is D gene, V gene, clone size, CDR3 length, J gene, CDR3 DNA, CDR3 protein. D genes are given only for firm matches. Some rows have no size entry. The others give once, few or many, or a class for an expanded clone.

.	TRBV24-1	.	13	TRBJ2-1	TGTGTCCCCAATTTGGATTACTACAATGAGCAGTTCTTC	CVPNLDYYNEQFF
.	TRBV7-2	many	14	TRBJ2-5	TGTGCCAGCAGCTTAGCGGTAGGGAGAGAGACCCAGTACTTC	CASSLAVGRETQYF
TRBD2	TRBV10-3	.	15	TRBJ2-1	TGTGCTCCCGGGGGGATTAGCGGGGGGGCCTATGAGCAGTTCTTC	CAPGGISGGAYEQFF
TRBD1	TRBV27	.	15	TRBJ2-2	TGTGCCAGCAGTCAACTTCCTGACAGGGTCTTGGAGCTGTTTTTT	CASSQLPDRVLELFF
.	TRBV28	few	17	TRBJ2-7	TGTGCCAGCAGTTTATTAGGTATCGCCGCCCTCTCCTACGAGCAGTACTTC	CASSLLGIAALSYEQYF
TRBD1	TRBV5-5	many	15	TRBJ2-3	TGTGCCAGCAGCTTGGACAGGGGGCACGCAGATACGCAGTATTTT	CASSLDRGHADTQYF
.	TRBV19	many	12	TRBJ2-3	TGTGCCAGTAGTAATGGGGCAGATACGCAGTATTTT	CASSNGADTQYF
TRBD1	TRBV6-6	few	15	TRBJ1-5	TGTGCCAGCAGTCATGCGGGACAGGATAATCAGCCCCAGCATTTT	CASSHAGQDNQPQHF
TRBD1	TRBV6-4	few	15	TRBJ1-2	TGTGCCAGCAGACCATCGGACAGGCCGGGGGAAGGCTACACCTTC	CASRPSDRPGEGYTF
TRBD1	TRBV12-3/TRBV12-4	many	15	TRBJ1-2	TGTGCCAGCAGTTCCCCGGGACAGGGGTTCTATGGCTACACCTTC	CASSSPGQGFYGYTF
TRBD2	TRBV4-2	many	15	TRBJ2-1	TGTGCCAGCAGCCAGACGCTAGCGGGGAAAAATGAGCAGTTCTTC	CASSQTLAGKNEQFF
.	TRBV7-2	many	17	TRBJ2-1	TGTGCCAGCAGCTTAGCTGGTAGGGGACATAGCTACAATGAGCAGTTCTTC	CASSLAGRGHSYNEQFF
.	TRBV20-1	many	15	TRBJ1-2	TGCAGTGCTAGACCGTCGTACAGGGATGGCTATGGCTACACCTTC	CSARPSYRDGYGYTF
.	TRBV30	.	13	TRBJ1-1	TGTGCCTGGACCCCTTTTCGCCGGTTCGAAGCTTTCTTT	CAWTPFRRFEAFF
.	TRBV6-1	.	15	TRBJ2-7	TGTGCCAGCAGTGAATCCTCGGCGGGATTCTACGAGCAGTACTTC	CASSESSAGFYEQYF
TRBD1	TRBV24-1	.	14	TRBJ1-5	TGTGCCACCAGTGAGTACAGGGGGGTAGGGCCCCAGCATTTT	CATSEYRGVGPQHF
.	TRBV14	few	18	TRBJ2-2	TGTGCCAGCAGCCAGTGGGGGGGGCGGAACAGCCCAACCGGGGAGCTGTTTTTT	CASSQWGGRNSPTGELFF
.	TRBV2	many	13	TRBJ1-2	TGTGCCAGCAGTGTAGCCAGTGGATATGGCTACACCTTC	CASSVASGYGYTF
.	TRBV10-2	many	16	TRBJ1-5	TGCGCCAGCAGTGAGTCCGACTTTTATAGCAATCAGCCCCAGCATTTT	CASSESDFYSNQPQHF
TRBD1	TRBV28	once	16	TRBJ1-6	TGTGCCAGCAGCACCTACCAGGGGGCGGGTAATTCACCCCTCCACTTT	CASSTYQGAGNSPLHF
TRBD2	TRBV6-1	.	16	TRBJ2-2	TGTGCCAGCAAGTCCGGGGCGGGAGTACGGACCGGGGAGCTGTTTTTT	CASKSGAGVRTGELFF
.	TRBV20-1	many	14	TRBJ1-4	TGCAGTGCTAGAGAGGCCCCGGCTAAGGAAAAACTGTTTTTT	CSAREAPAKEKLFF
.	TRBV10-3	.	16	TRBJ1-2	TGTGCCATCAGTGATCACATGGCCTCGGACTCTTTAAGCTACACCTTC	CAISDHMASDSLSYTF
.	TRBV6-1	.	14	TRBJ2-7	TGTGCCAGCAGAGCCGGGACCTCGGGGGACGAGCAGTACTTC	CASRAGTSGDEQYF
TRBD1	TRBV10-3	.	14	TRBJ1-2	TGTGCCATCAGGGGGTCGGGACAGGGAGGCGGCTACACCTTC	CAIRGSGQGGGYTF
TRBD1	TRBV9	many	15	TRBJ2-7	TGTGCCAGCAGCGTAGGGGACAGCATTTTCTACGAGCAGTACTTC	CASSVGDSIFYEQYF
.	TRBV5-8	many	15	TRBJ1-4	TGTGCCAGCAGCTTGGGGGGAACAGGGAGTGAAAAACTGTTTTTT	CASSLGGTGSEKLFF
.	TRBV9	many	15	TRBJ2-5	TGTGCCAGCAGCGTGACCGGAGGGACCAGGGAGACCCAGTACTTC	CASSVTGGTRETQYF
.	TRBV5-1	many	14	TRBJ2-7	TGCGCCAGCAGCGTCCAACAGGGATCCTACGAGCAGTACTTC	CASSVQQGSYEQYF
TRBD1	TRBV15	many	14	TRBJ1-2	TGTGCCACCAGTCCACGGACAGGGAACTATGGCTACACCTTC	CATSPRTGNYGYTF
TRBD1	TRBV7-2	many	15	TRBJ2-1	TGTGCCAGCAGCCTCGACAGGGGGCCCTACAATGAGCAGTTCTTC	CASSLDRGPYNEQFF
.	TRBV6-1	.	13	TRBJ2-2	TGTGCCAGCAGGAGGGGGTGGCCCGGGGAGCTGTTTTTT	CASRRGWPGELFF
.	TRBV12-3/TRBV12-4	many	12	TRBJ1-4	TGTGCCAGCAGTTTCGGACGTGAAAAACTGTTTTTT	CASSFGREKLFF
.	TRBV15	.	18	TRBJ2-2	TGTGCCACCAGCAGAGATCAGGAGGGGGCGACGATCGCCGGGGGGCTGTTTTTT	CATSRDQEGATIAGGLFF
.	TRBV10-3	many	15	TRBJ1-2	TGTGCCATCAGTGAGTCACTGGAAGGGGGCTATGGCTACACCTTC	CAISESLEGGYGYTF
TRBD1	TRBV5-1	.	16	TRBJ2-1	TGCGCCAGCACCTTGGTGGGACAGGGTCTGGGCAATGAGCAGTTCTTC	CASTLVGQGLGNEQFF
TRBD2	TRBV6-5	few	15	TRBJ2-1	TGTGCCAGCAGTCCCCCGGGACTAGCGGGGGGTGAGCAGTTCTTC	CASSPPGLAGGEQFF
.	TRBV7-3	many	14	TRBJ2-3	TGTGCCAGCAGCTTAAGCATTAGCACAGATACGCAGTATTTT	CASSLSISTDTQYF
TRBD1	TRBV20-1	many	13	TRBJ2-7	TGCAGTGCTAAAGGACAGGGTGACTACGAGCAGTACTTC	CSAKGQGDYEQYF
TRBD1	TRBV24-1	.	15	TRBJ1-5	TGTGCCACCAGTGAGTACAGGGGGCTCACTCAGCCCCAGCATTTT	CATSEYRGLTQPQHF
.	TRBV29-1	.	14	TRBJ2-3	TGCAGGCGGAAGGGTCGGGGGTGGGCAGATACGCAGTATTTT	CRRKGRGWADTQYF
.	TRBV7-7	.	13	TRBJ1-5	TGTGCTAGAGAGCCCGTCGGCAATCAGCCCCAGCATTTT	CAREPVGNQPQHF
.	TRBV24-1	.	15	TRBJ2-2	TGTGCCACCAGTTCCTGGGGGGAGAACACCGGGGAGCTGTTTTTT	CATSSWGENTGELFF
TRBD2	TRBV12-5	many	15	TRBJ2-3	TGTGCTAGTGCTCGACCGGGACTAGCCTGGGATACGCAGTATTTT	CASARPGLAWDTQYF
TRBD2	TRBV20-1	.	14	TRBJ2-1	TGCAGTGCTTCCGGGACTAGCGGGGCCAATGAGCAGTTCTTC	CSASGTSGANEQFF
.	TRBV10-1	many	13	TRBJ2-5	TGCGCCAGCAGGGGGGGACTCCAAGAGACCCAGTACTTC	CASRGGLQETQYF
TRBD2	TRBV4-2	many	19	TRBJ2-3	TGTGCCAGCAGCCAAGATCCCGGGACTAGCGGGATAAGCACAGATACGCAGTATTTT	CASSQDPGTSGISTDTQYF
.	TRBV5-6	.	12	TRBJ2-2	TGTGCCAGCAGCTGGTCCTCTGCGGAGCTGTTTTTT	CASSWSSAELFF
.	TRBV7-2	.	15	TRBJ2-3	TGTGCCAGCAGCTACAGGGCAGGGTCCACAGATACGCAGTATTTT	CASSYRAGSTDTQYF
.	TRBV6-6	many	14	TRBJ2-7	TGTGCCAGCAGCGGGGCGGGGCTTGGCTACGAGCAGTACTTC	CASSGAGLGYEQYF
.	TRBV3-1	.	13	TRBJ2-7	TGTGCCAGCAGCCAATACCAGGGACGCGAGCAGTACTTC	CASSQYQGREQYF
.	TRBV20-1	many	14	TRBJ2-7	TGCAGTGCTAGAGATCTAACGGGAGAGTACGAGCAGTACTTC	CSARDLTGEYEQYF
.	TRBV20-1	many	14	TRBJ2-1	TGCAGTGCTAGAAAGCGGGCCCCTTACAATGAGCAGTTCTTC	CSARKRAPYNEQFF
TRBD2	TRBV7-8	.	17	TRBJ2-1	TGTGCCAGCAGCCCGGGACTAGCGGGAGGGCCAGGCAATGAGCAGTTCTTC	CASSPGLAGGPGNEQFF
.	TRBV9	many	15	TRBJ2-2	TGTGCCAGCAGCGTAGCAGGGGCAGGAACCGGGGAGCTGTTTTTT	CASSVAGAGTGELFF
TRBD1	TRBV19	many	15	TRBJ2-7	TGTGCCAGTAGTATAGGCGGACAGGGCTCCTACGAGCAGTACTTC	CASSIGGQGSYEQYF
TRBD1	TRBV6-1	many	18	TRBJ1-6	TGTGCCAGCAGCCGCCTTGAGAGGGGGCGCGGGAATAATTCACCCCTCCACTTT	CASSRLERGRGNNSPLHF
TRBD1	TRBV3-1	.	15	TRBJ1-1	TGTGCCAGCAGCAGGACAGGGGGAACGAACACTGAAGCTTTCTTT	CASSRTGGTNTEAFF
TRBD1	TRBV7-9	many	13	TRBJ1-2	TGTGCCAGCAGCGAGCAGGGGGACTATGGCTACACCTTC	CASSEQGDYGYTF
.	TRBV11-3	many	13	TRBJ2-3	TGTGCCAGTGGGGAGGCCCCCACAGATACGCAGTATTTT	CASGEAPTDTQYF